What follows is one T cell receptor (beta chain) and its context. The target antigen is unknown. The CDR3 runs 12 residues. Germline V gene sequence: CDR1 SQVTM, CDR2 ANQGSEA. V dropped 1 base and J dropped 4 bases, with 4 bases sitting between them. Primers for the PCR totalled 60 Vbeta and 13 Jbeta. TCRdb's table, derived via immunoSEQ multiplex PCR, lists solely in-frame clones and lacks some. Of approximately 120,000 clones listed, under 90% are singletons. This entry comes from a study of cytomegalovirus exposure and HLA in healthy donors. Study-level points and caveats: Among donors in an Asian-associated ancestry cluster, a later analysis reportedly found fewer N-insertions than the approximately 670-donor mean.

The rearrangement links TRBV29-1 to TRBJ2-2; D unresolved. What was sequenced was PBMCs. This TCR was sampled from a woman in her thirties in good health and CMV-seronegative. In DNA, the CDR3 is TGCAGCGTTGAAGCAGGCACCGGGGAGCTGTTTTTT. It codes for CSVEAGTGELFF.